The clone carrying this T cell receptor beta chain has a handful of counts. What it binds is not known. V was trimmed by 6 bases and J by 2 bases, leaving 7 bases between them. The length of the CDR3 is 11 residues. From germline, CDR1 is SQVTM and CDR2 ANQGSEA. The entry originates in a study of identical twins. One entry per CDR3 protein results from TCRdb running MiXCR on the 5' RACE reads. The table lists about 190,000 distinct CDR3 sequences, roughly 15% of them singletons. General study points: Beta out-of-frame sequences showed weaker excess sharing between twins. Cross-sectional statistics, not tracking of the same donors, supported the conclusions.

The same specimen was also included in a second study, on T cells expressing NK-cell markers.

This sequence was found in a young woman in good health. This sequence joins TRBV29-1 and TRBJ1-1, with D unclear. Sequencing used CD8+ T cells sorted from blood. CDR3 residues: CSVQENTEAFF. The DNA for the CDR3 is TGCAGCGTCCAAGAAAACACTGAAGCTTTCTTT. The complete variable domain, with remaining parts taken from reference TRBV29-1 and TRBJ1-1, reads SAVISQKPSRDICQRGTSLTIQCQVDSQVTMMFWYRQQPGQSLTLIATANQGSEATYESGFVIDKFPISRPNLTFSTLTVSNMSPEDSSIYLCSVQENTEAFFGQGTRLTVV.